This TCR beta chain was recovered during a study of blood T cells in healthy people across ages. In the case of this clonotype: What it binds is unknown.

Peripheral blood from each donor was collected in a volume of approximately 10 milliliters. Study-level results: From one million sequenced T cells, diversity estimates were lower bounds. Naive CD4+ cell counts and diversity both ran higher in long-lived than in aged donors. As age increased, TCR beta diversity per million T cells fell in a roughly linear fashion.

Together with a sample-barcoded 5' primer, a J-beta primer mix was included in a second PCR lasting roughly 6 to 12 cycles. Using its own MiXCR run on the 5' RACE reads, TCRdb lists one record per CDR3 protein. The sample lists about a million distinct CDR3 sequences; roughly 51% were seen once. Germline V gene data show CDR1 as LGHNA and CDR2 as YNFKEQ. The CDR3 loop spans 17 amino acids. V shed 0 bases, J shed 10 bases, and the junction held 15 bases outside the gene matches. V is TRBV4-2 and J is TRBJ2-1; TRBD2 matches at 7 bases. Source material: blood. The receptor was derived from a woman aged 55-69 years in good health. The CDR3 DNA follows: TGTGCCAGCAGCCAAGATGGGGGAGGGGCATTTTCAACGGAGCAGTTCTTC. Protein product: CASSQDGGGAFSTEQFF.